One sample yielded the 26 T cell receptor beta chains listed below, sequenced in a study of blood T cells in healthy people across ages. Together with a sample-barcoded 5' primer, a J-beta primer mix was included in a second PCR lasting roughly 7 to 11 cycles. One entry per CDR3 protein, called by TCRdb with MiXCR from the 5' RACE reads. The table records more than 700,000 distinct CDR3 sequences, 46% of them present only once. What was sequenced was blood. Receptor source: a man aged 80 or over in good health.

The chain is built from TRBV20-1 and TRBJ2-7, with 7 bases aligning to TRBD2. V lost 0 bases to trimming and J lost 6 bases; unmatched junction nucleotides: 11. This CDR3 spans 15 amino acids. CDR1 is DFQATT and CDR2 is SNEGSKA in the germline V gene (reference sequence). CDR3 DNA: TGCAGTGCTAGAGACGGAGGAGGGAGGGCCGGCGAGCAGTACTTC. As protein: CSARDGGGRAGEQYF.

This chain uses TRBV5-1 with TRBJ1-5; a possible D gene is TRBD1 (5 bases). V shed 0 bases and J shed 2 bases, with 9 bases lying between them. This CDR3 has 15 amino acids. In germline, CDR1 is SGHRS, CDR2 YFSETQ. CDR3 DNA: TGCGCCAGCAGCTTGGCAGGGATCGGCAATCAGCCCCAGCATTTT. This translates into CASSLAGIGNQPQHF.

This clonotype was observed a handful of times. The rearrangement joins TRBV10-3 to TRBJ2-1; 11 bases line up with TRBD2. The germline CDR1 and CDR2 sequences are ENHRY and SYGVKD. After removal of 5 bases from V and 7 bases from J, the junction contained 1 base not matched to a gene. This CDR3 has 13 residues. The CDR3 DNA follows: TGTGCCATCAGTCCTAGCGGGGGGAATGAGCAGTTCTTC. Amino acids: CAISPSGGNEQFF.

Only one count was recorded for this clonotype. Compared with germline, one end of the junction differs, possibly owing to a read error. The CDR3 region has the DNA TGTGCCAGCAGCGTAGACTCTAGCACAGATACGCGGTATTTT. Translated: CASSVDSSTDTRYF. V is TRBV9 and J is TRBJ2-3; D is possibly TRBD2 (5 bases). The CDR3 runs 14 residues. Germline V CDR1 and CDR2: SGDLS, YYNGEE.

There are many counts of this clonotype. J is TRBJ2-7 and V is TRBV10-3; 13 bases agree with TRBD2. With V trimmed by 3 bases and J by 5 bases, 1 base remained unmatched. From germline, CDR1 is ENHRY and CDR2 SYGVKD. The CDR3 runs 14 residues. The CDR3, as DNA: TGTGCCATCAGTGACGGACTAGCGGGAGACGAGCAGTACTTC. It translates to CAISDGLAGDEQYF.

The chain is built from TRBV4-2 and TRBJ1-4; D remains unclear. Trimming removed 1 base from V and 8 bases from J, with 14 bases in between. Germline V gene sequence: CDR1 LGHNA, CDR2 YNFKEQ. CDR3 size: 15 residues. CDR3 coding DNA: TGTGCCAGCAGCCAAGGTACCGGACGAGGGGAAAAACTGTTTTTT. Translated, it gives CASSQGTGRGEKLFF.

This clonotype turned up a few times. The CDR3 protein is CASSSRTGDSYEQYF. CDR3 nucleotide sequence: TGTGCCAGCAGCTCACGGACAGGGGACTCCTACGAGCAGTACTTC. This sequence joins TRBV7-9 and TRBJ2-7; TRBD1 agrees at 9 bases. CDR1 and CDR2 from the germline V gene are SEHNR and FQNEAQ (reference sequence). The CDR3 runs to 15 residues. Trimming at V came to 4 bases and at J to 0 bases, leaving 4 bases not matched to a gene.

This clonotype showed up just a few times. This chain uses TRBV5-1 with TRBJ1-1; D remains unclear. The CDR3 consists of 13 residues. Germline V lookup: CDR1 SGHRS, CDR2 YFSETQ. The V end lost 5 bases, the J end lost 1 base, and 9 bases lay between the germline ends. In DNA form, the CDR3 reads TGCGCCAGCAGACTGGTGTGGAACACTGAAGCTTTCTTT. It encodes CASRLVWNTEAFF.

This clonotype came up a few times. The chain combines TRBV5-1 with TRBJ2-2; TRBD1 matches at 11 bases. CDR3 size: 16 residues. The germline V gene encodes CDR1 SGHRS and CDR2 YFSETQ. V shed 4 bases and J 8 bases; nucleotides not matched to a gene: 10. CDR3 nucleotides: TGCGCCAGCAGCCCCCGGGACAGGGGGAATTCGGGGGAGCTGTTTTTT. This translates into CASSPRDRGNSGELFF.

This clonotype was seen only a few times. The CDR3 spells CASSNGREQFF. CDR3 sequence (DNA): TGTGCCAGCAGCAACGGGAGAGAGCAGTTCTTC. V usage is TRBV7-7 and J usage is TRBJ2-1, with a tentative D call TRBD2 (6 bases). CDR1 and CDR2 (germline): SSHAT, FNYEAQ (reference sequence). V lost 5 bases and J 10 bases, leaving 9 bases between the germline ends. The CDR3 sequence is 11 residues long.

CDR3 protein: CASSLPTGWAEAFF. CDR3 nucleotide sequence: TGTGCCAGCAGTCTACCGACAGGGTGGGCTGAAGCTTTCTTT. J is TRBJ1-1 and V is TRBV28; 7 positions match TRBD1. Germline V gene lookup returns CDR1 MDHEN and CDR2 SYDVKM. Trimming took 5 bases from V and 6 from J; bases not matched to a gene: 9. There are 14 residues in the CDR3.

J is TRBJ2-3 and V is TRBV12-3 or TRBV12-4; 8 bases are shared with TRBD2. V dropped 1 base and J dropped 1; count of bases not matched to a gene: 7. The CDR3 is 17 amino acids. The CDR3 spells CASSLGAAGAGTDTQYF. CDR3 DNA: TGTGCCAGCAGTTTAGGGGCAGCGGGAGCGGGCACAGATACGCAGTATTTT.

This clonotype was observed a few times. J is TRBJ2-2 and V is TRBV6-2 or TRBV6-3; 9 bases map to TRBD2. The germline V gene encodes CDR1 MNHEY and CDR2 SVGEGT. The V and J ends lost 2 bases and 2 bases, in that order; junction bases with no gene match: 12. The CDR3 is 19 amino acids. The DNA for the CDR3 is TGTGCCAGCAGTTACGACCGCCGAGGGCGGGAGGGTAACACCGGGGAGCTGTTTTTT. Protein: CASSYDRRGREGNTGELFF.

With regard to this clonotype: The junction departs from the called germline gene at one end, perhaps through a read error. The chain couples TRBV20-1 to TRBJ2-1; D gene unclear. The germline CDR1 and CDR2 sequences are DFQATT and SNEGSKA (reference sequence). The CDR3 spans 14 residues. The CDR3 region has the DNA TGCAGTGCTAGAGATCCGCGGCTACACAATGAGCGGTTCTTC. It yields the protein CSARDPRLHNERFF.

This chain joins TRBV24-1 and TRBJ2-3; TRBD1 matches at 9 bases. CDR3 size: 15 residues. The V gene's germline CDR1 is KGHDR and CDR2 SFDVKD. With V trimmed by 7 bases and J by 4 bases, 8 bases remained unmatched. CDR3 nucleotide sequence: TGTGCCACCAGATCAACAGGGGGCGGATCAGATACGCAGTATTTT. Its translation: CATRSTGGGSDTQYF.

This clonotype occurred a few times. The CDR3 region is CASSFSSGRFDEQFF. The CDR3 DNA sequence: TGTGCCAGCAGTTTTTCCAGCGGGAGATTTGATGAGCAGTTCTTC. V gene TRBV28 combines with J gene TRBJ2-1, with 8 bases matching TRBD2. Germline-derived CDR1 and CDR2 are MDHEN and SYDVKM. The V gene end was trimmed by 3 bases and the J gene end by 8 bases; junction bases not matched to a gene: 9. There are 15 residues in the CDR3.

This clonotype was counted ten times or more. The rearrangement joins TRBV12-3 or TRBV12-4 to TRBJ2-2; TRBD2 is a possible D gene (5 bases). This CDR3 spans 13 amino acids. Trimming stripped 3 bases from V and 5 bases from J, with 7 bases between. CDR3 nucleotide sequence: TGTGCCAGCAGTTTTTGGGAGACCGGGGAGCTGTTTTTT. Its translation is CASSFWETGELFF.

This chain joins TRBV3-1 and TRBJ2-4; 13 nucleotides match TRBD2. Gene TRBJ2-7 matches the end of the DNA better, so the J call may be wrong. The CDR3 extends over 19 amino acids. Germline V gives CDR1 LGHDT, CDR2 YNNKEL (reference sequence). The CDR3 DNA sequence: TGTGCCAGCAGCCAGGGGGGGGTCCGGACTAGCGGGAGTATCGACGAGCAGTACTTC. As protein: CASSQGGVRTSGSIDEQYF.

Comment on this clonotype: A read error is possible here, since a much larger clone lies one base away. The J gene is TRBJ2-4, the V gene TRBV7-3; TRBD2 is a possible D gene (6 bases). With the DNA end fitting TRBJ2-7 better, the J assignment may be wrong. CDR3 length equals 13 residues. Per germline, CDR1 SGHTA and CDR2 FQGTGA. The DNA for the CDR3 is TGTGCCATCAGCTTAACGACTAGCTACGAGCAGTACTTC. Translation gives CAISLTTSYEQYF.

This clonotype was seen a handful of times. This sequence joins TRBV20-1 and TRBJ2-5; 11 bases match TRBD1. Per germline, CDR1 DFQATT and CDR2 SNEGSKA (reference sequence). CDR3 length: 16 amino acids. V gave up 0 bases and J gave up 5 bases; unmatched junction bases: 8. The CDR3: CSARDLGQGGGETQYF. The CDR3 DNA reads TGCAGTGCTAGAGATCTGGGACAGGGGGGCGGGGAGACCCAGTACTTC.

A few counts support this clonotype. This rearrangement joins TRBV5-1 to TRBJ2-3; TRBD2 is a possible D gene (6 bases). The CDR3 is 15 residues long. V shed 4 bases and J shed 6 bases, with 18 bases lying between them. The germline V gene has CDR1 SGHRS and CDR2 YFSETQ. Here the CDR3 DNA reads TGCGCCAGCAGCCCGGCGGGGACCCAGATTGATACGCAGTATTTT. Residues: CASSPAGTQIDTQYF.

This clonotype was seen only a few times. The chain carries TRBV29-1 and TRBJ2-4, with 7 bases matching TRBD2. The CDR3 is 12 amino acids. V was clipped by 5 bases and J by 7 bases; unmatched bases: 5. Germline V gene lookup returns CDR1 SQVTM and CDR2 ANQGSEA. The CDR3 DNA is TGCAGCGTTCAGCGGGAAACTAACATTCAGTACTTC. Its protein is CSVQRETNIQYF. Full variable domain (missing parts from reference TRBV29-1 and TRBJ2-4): SAVISQKPSRDICQRGTSLTIQCQVDSQVTMMFWYRQQPGQSLTLIATANQGSEATYESGFVIDKFPISRPNLTFSTLTVSNMSPEDSSIYLCSVQRETNIQYFGAGTRLSVL.

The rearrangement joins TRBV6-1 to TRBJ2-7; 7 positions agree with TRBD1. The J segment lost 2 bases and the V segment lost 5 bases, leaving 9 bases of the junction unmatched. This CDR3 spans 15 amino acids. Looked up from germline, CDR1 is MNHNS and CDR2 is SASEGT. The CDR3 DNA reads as TGTGCCAGCAGTACCAGACAGGGATTGGCCTACGAGCAGTACTTC. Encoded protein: CASSTRQGLAYEQYF.

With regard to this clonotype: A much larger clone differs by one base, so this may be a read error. CDR3 sequence: CASSPRNSLAKNIQYF. The CDR3 DNA reads as TGTGCCAGCAGCCCTAGGAACAGTCTAGCCAAAAACATTCAGTACTTC. V and J are TRBV7-9 and TRBJ2-4; no reliable D call. The CDR3 spans 16 residues. Trimming took off 5 bases at V and 0 bases at J, with 14 bases between the two ends. Germline V lookup: CDR1 SEHNR, CDR2 FQNEAQ (reference sequence).

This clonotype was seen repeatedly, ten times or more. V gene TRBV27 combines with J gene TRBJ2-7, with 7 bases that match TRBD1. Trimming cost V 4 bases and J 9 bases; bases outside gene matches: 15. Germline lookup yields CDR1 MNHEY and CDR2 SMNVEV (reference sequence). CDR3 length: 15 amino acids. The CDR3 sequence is CASSYGGGTDGLQYF. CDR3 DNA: TGTGCCAGCAGTTATGGGGGTGGGACAGATGGGCTGCAGTACTTC.

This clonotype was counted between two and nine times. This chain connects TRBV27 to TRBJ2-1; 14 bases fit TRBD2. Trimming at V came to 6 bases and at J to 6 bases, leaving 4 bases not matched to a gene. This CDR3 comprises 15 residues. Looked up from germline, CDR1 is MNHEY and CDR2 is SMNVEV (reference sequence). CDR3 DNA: TGTGCCAGCAGCTCCGGGACTAGCGGGGGCAATGAGCAGTTCTTC. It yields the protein CASSSGTSGGNEQFF.